The TCR beta chain under discussion was sequenced for a study of blood T cells in healthy people across ages. CDR3 length: 15 amino acids. Trimming took 3 bases from V and 8 from J; bases not matched to a gene: 9. Per germline, CDR1 SGHDN and CDR2 FVKESK. For the second PCR, which ran for roughly 7 to 11 cycles, a sample-barcoded 5' primer and a J-beta primer mix were used. TCRdb used MiXCR to reprocess the 5' RACE reads, holding one entry per CDR3 protein. The sample lists 1.5 million to 2 million distinct CDR3 sequences; about 50% were seen once. Every sample yielded at least 6 million isolated PBMCs.

V usage is TRBV14 and J usage is TRBJ1-4, with TRBD1 matching over 7 bases. The specimen was blood. This clonotype was sampled from a woman aged 40 to 50 in good health. As DNA, the CDR3 is TGTGCCAGCAGCCATACGAACAGGGGTGGCGAAAAACTGTTTTTT. It codes for CASSHTNRGGEKLFF.